The 6 T cell receptor beta chains in this list originate from one sample, sequenced in a study of T cells after yellow fever vaccination. TCRdb used MiXCR to reprocess the 5' RACE reads, holding one entry per CDR3 protein. The sample has just under 600,000 distinct CDR3 sequences, about 13% seen once. Sequenced material: PBMCs, taken on the day of the yellow fever booster vaccination. The receptors derive from a young man who received the YFV17D yellow fever vaccine.

CDR3 in DNA: TGTGCCAGCTCATCGGCTGTGACCGGGGAGCTGTTTTTT. Translation: CASSSAVTGELFF. V usage is TRBV18 and J usage is TRBJ2-2; D ambiguous. V dropped 5 bases and J dropped 5 bases, with 9 bases sitting between them. The germline CDR1 and CDR2 sequences are KGHSH and LQKENI. The CDR3 is 13 amino acids.

The V and J genes are TRBV24-1 and TRBJ2-5; no clear D. Germline values: CDR1 KGHDR, CDR2 SFDVKD. This CDR3 is 13 amino acids long. Trimming removed 3 bases from V and 5 bases from J, with 9 bases in between. CDR3 protein: CATSDQDPETQYF. CDR3 DNA: TGTGCCACCAGTGATCAGGACCCGGAGACCCAGTACTTC.

Of note for this clonotype: At one end the junction does not follow the germline gene, possibly because of a read error. CDR3 in DNA: TGTGCCTGTTCCGGGACCAACAATCAGCCCGAGCATTTT. Encoded protein: CACSGTNNQPEHF. The gene calls are TRBV15 and TRBJ1-5, with a possible D match to TRBD1 (5 bases). The length of the CDR3 is 13 residues. Germline V lookup: CDR1 LNHNV, CDR2 YYDKDF (reference sequence).

The chain employs TRBV6-2 or TRBV6-3 and TRBJ2-7; D might be TRBD2 (5 bases). V was shortened by 0 bases and J by 3 bases, with 18 bases between the two germline ends. Germline V CDR1 and CDR2: MNHEY, SVGEGT. The CDR3 loop spans 17 amino acids. The CDR3 loop reads CASSYSPGFGADYEQYF. CDR3 nucleotides: TGTGCCAGCAGTTACTCGCCGGGGTTCGGAGCCGACTACGAGCAGTACTTC.

The gene calls are TRBV7-8 and TRBJ2-7, with D maybe TRBD2 (5 bases). Germline lookup yields CDR1 SGHVS and CDR2 FQNEAQ. The V end lost 2 bases, the J end lost 3 bases, and 14 bases lay between the germline ends. CDR3 length: 15 amino acids. The CDR3 protein is CASSLRPGNLYEQYF. For the CDR3, the DNA is TGTGCCAGCAGCTTAAGGCCGGGAAACCTCTACGAGCAGTACTTC.

This clonotype was found a few times. The rearrangement links TRBV20-1 to TRBJ2-5; 10 bases align to TRBD2. With 5 bases clipped from V and 1 base from J, the junction kept 7 bases outside the gene matches. The germline gives CDR1 DFQATT, CDR2 SNEGSKA (reference sequence). CDR3 size: 15 residues. The CDR3 spells CSAPRRTSGQETQYF. As DNA, the CDR3 is TGCAGTGCTCCGAGGCGGACTAGCGGCCAAGAGACCCAGTACTTC.